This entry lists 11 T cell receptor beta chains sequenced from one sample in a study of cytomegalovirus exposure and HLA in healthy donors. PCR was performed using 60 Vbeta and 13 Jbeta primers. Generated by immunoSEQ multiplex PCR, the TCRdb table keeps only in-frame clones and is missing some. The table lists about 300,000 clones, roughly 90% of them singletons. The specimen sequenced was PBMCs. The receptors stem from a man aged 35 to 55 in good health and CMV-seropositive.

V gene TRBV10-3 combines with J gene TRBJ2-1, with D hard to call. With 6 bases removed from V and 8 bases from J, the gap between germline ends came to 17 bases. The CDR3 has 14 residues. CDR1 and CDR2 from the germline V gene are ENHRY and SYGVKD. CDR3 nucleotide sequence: TGTGCCATCAGCGGTTCGGTAATAGCTCATGAGCAGTTCTTC. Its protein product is CAISGSVIAHEQFF.

The CDR3 region has the DNA TGTGCCAGCAGCTGGGGACAGGGGGAAAACTATGGCTACACCTTC. It yields the protein CASSWGQGENYGYTF. The genes are TRBV5-6 and TRBJ1-2; 11 nucleotides line up with TRBD1. CDR3 size: 15 residues. Germline loops: CDR1 SGHDT, CDR2 YYEEEE. The V and J ends lost 3 bases and 2 bases, in that order; junction bases with no gene match: 3.

The CDR3 sequence: CASSHGTGAPSSYNEQFF. The CDR3 nucleotides read TGCGCCAGCAGCCACGGGACAGGGGCTCCGAGCTCCTACAATGAGCAGTTCTTC. V usage is TRBV4-1 and J usage is TRBJ2-1; 10 nucleotides agree with TRBD1. Germline CDR1 MGHRA, CDR2 YSYEKL. After removal of 3 bases from V and 0 bases from J, the junction contained 8 bases not matched to a gene. CDR3 size: 18 residues.

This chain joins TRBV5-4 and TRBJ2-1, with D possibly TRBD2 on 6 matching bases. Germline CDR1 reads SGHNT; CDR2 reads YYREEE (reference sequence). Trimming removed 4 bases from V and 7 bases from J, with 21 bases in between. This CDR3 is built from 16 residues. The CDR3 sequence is CASSQEEGRNRNEQFF. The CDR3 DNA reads TGTGCCAGCAGCCAAGAGGAGGGGCGCAATAGAAATGAGCAGTTCTTC.

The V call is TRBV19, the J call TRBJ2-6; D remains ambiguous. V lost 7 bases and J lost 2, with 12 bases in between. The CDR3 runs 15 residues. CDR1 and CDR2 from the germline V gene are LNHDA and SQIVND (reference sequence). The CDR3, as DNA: TGTGCCAGTACCCCGGGTTCGACTGGGGCCAACGTCCTGACTTTC. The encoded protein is CASTPGSTGANVLTF.

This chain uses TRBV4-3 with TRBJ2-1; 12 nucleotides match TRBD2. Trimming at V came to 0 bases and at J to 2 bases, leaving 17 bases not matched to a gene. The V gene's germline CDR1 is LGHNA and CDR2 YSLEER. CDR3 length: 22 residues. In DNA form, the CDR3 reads TGCGCCAGCAGCCAAGAGTTAGGGATGCTAGCGGGAGGGAAAGCCCCCTACAATGAGCAGTTCTTC. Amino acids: CASSQELGMLAGGKAPYNEQFF.

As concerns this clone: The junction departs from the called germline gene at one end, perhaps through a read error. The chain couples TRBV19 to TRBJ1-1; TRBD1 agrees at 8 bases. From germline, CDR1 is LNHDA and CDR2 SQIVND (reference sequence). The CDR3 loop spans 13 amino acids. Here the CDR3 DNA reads TGTGCCAGTAGATGGACAGGGCACACTGAAGCTCTCTTT. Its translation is CASRWTGHTEALF.

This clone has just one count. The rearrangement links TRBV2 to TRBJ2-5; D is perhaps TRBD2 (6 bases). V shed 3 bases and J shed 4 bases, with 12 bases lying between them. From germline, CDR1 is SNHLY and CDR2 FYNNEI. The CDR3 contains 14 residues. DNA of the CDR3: TGTGCCAGCAGTGAGCGGCAGGGAGGAGAGACCCAGTACTTC. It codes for CASSERQGGETQYF.

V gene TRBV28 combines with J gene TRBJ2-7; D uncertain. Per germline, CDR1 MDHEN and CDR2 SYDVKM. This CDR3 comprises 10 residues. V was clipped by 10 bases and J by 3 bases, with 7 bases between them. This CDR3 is CATGLYEQYF. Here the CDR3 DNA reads TGTGCCACTGGGCTCTACGAGCAGTACTTC.

CDR3 bases: TGCGCCAGCAGCCACCCTCCCGGAGGGCTCTACGAGCAGTACTTC. Translation: CASSHPPGGLYEQYF. The V call is TRBV4-1, the J call TRBJ2-7; D might be TRBD2 (6 bases). This CDR3 comprises 15 residues. Trimming removed 3 bases at V and 3 bases at J, with 15 bases between. Germline V gene data show CDR1 as MGHRA and CDR2 as YSYEKL.

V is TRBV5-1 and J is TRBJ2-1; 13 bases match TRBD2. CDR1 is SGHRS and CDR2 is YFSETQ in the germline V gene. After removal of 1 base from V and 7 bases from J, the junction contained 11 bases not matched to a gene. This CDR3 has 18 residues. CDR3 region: CASSLQGGLAGAGNEQFF. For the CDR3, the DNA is TGCGCCAGCAGCTTGCAGGGCGGACTAGCGGGAGCCGGGAATGAGCAGTTCTTC.